Below, 8 T cell receptor beta chains from the same sample are listed, as sequenced in a study of shared clonotypes between healthy human individuals. TCRdb keeps only in-frame clones here, not all; method: immunoSEQ multiplex PCR. Of some 200,000 clones in the sample, over 85% were seen once. Sequenced: naive CD4+ T cells sorted from blood. Subset in this sample: CD45RA+ positively selected. Receptors were obtained from a woman in her twenties or thirties in good health.

CDR3 nucleotides: TGCGCCAGCAGCCCAAACCGACCGGGACAGGGCTCCTACGAGCAGTACTTC. This codes for CASSPNRPGQGSYEQYF. This chain connects TRBV5-1 to TRBJ2-7; 9 bases are shared with TRBD1. V was pared by 4 bases and J by 0 bases, with 11 bases of the junction left unmatched. The CDR3 totals 17 residues. The germline V gene has CDR1 SGHRS and CDR2 YFSETQ.

About this clone: One end of the junction varies from germline; a read error may be responsible. The V call is TRBV5-1, the J call TRBJ2-7, with 12 bases lining up with TRBD2. Germline CDR1 and CDR2: SGHRS and YFSETQ. The length of the CDR3 is 14 residues. CDR3 loop: CASSRLAGAHFRGF. The DNA for the CDR3 is TGCGCCAGCAGCCGACTAGCGGGAGCTCATTTTCGGGGCTTC.

In regard to this clone: The junction departs from germline at one end; a sequencing error may be responsible. The genes are TRBV5-1 and TRBJ1-3; D unresolved. CDR3 length: 15 residues. Germline values: CDR1 SGHRS, CDR2 YFSETQ. This chain's CDR3 is CASSLIPDSGNTIYF. The CDR3 bases are TGCGCCAGTAGCTTGATACCGGACTCTGGAAACACCATATATTTT.

The chain joins TRBV28 to TRBJ2-5; D call uncertain. TRBJ2-7 explains the end of the DNA better; the J call may be wrong. From germline, CDR1 is MDHEN and CDR2 SYDVKM. The CDR3 length is 13 residues. As DNA, the CDR3 is TGTGCCAGCGGACGTCCGGGTCCCTACGAGCAGTACTTC. This translates into CASGRPGPYEQYF.

The rearrangement links TRBV28 to TRBJ2-7; D might be TRBD1 (6 bases). This CDR3 spans 15 amino acids. V lost 2 bases and J lost 4, with 15 bases in between. The V gene's germline CDR1 is MDHEN and CDR2 SYDVKM. CDR3 loop: CASSLLSPRGYEQYF. CDR3 DNA: TGTGCCAGCAGTTTACTATCCCCTAGGGGGTACGAGCAGTACTTC.

The chain has TRBV5-1 and TRBJ1-5; D ambiguous. Looked up from germline, CDR1 is SGHRS and CDR2 is YFSETQ. This CDR3 comprises 17 residues. Trimming removed 0 bases at V and 0 bases at J, with 13 bases between. CDR3 in amino acids: CASSLDGSHHSNQPQHF. The CDR3 DNA sequence: TGCGCCAGCAGCTTGGACGGCAGCCATCATAGCAATCAGCCCCAGCATTTT.

The chain links TRBV5-1 to TRBJ2-7, with D possibly matching TRBD2 (6 bases). Germline values: CDR1 SGHRS, CDR2 YFSETQ. Deletions cut 4 bases from V and 3 bases from J, with 26 bases between. This CDR3 comprises 18 residues. CDR3 in DNA: TGCGCCAGCAGCCTCATCTTAGGAGGGGTAGTGGGAAACTACGAGCAGTACTTC. This translates into CASSLILGGVVGNYEQYF.

V gene TRBV6-1 combines with J gene TRBJ2-7; unclear D gene. Germline V CDR1 and CDR2: MNHNS, SASEGT. Between the trimmed V and J ends, which lost 7 bases and 6 bases, there was a span of 19 bases. This CDR3 has 14 amino acids. In DNA form, the CDR3 reads TGTGCCAGCAACTCGTTTTCAGGTTCCAGCGAGCAGTACTTC. Translating it yields CASNSFSGSSEQYF.